What follows are 11 T cell receptor beta chains derived from one specimen sequenced in a study of T cell responses to AZD1222 COVID-19 vaccine. The assay was immunoSEQ multiplex PCR, and TCRdb's table has in-frame clones only and misses some. The data show fewer than 150,000 clones, 92% seen once. The input for sequencing was peripheral blood, taken 28 days after the second AZD1222 dose. These receptors all come from an adult who received the AZD1222 COVID-19 vaccine.

This clone has more than one count but fewer than ten. This chain uses TRBV19 with TRBJ1-5, with 8 bases lining up with TRBD1. The CDR3 contains 16 residues. CDR1 is LNHDA, CDR2 SQIVND, per germline (reference sequence). J lost 4 bases, V lost 4 bases, and 9 bases had no gene match. CDR3 sequence: CASSRKQGAPNQPQHF. The DNA for the CDR3 is TGTGCCAGTAGTAGAAAGCAGGGGGCCCCTAATCAGCCCCAGCATTTT.

This rearrangement joins TRBV5-5 to TRBJ1-5; TRBD1 matches at 8 bases. The CDR3 is made up of 19 amino acids. Germline-derived CDR1 and CDR2 are SGHKS and YYEKEE (reference sequence). The V and J ends lost 1 base and 1 base, in that order; junction bases with no gene match: 13. As DNA, the CDR3 is TGTGCCAGCAGCTTGACCCCGGTGACAGGGGACCGGAGCAATCAGCCCCAGCATTTT. Amino acid sequence: CASSLTPVTGDRSNQPQHF.

The chain has TRBV19 and TRBJ1-6; D not resolved. Trimming took 1 base from V and 5 from J, leaving 6 bases between them. Germline assignment: CDR1 LNHDA and CDR2 SQIVND (reference sequence). The CDR3 consists of 14 residues. CDR3: CASSIGGNNSPLHF. In nucleotides, the CDR3 is TGTGCCAGTAGTATAGGCGGGAATAATTCACCCCTCCACTTT.

This rearrangement joins TRBV3-1 (or the pseudogene TRBV3-2) to TRBJ2-7; 8 positions agree with TRBD1. J was trimmed by 4 bases and V by 1 base; bases with no gene match: 6. Germline V CDR1 and CDR2: LGHDT, YNNKEL (reference sequence). The CDR3 has 15 amino acids. CDR3: CASSQGQGAGYEQYF. The DNA of the CDR3 is TGTGCCAGCAGCCAAGGCCAGGGGGCGGGGTACGAGCAGTACTTC.

The CDR3 nucleotides are TGTGCCAGCAGGAGAGACAGGAGGGACACTGAAGCTTTCTTT. It is translated as CASRRDRRDTEAFF. The rearrangement joins TRBV2 to TRBJ1-1; perhaps TRBD1 as D (6 bases). V gave up 6 bases and J gave up 3 bases, with 14 bases separating them. There are 14 residues in the CDR3. Germline CDR1 reads SNHLY; CDR2 reads FYNNEI.

The chain combines TRBV7-9 with TRBJ2-1; TRBD2 is a possible D gene (6 bases). The CDR3 sequence is 14 residues long. Germline V gene sequence: CDR1 SEHNR, CDR2 FQNEAQ (reference sequence). The V end lost 2 bases, the J end lost 8 bases, and 13 bases lay between the germline ends. CDR3 amino acids: CASSLSGSYDEQFF. Written as DNA, the CDR3 is TGTGCCAGCAGCTTAAGCGGGTCTTACGATGAGCAGTTCTTC.

The chain carries TRBV28 and TRBJ1-2, with TRBD1 identical over 11 bases. CDR3 length: 12 amino acids. Germline lookup yields CDR1 MDHEN and CDR2 SYDVKM. The CDR3 nucleotides are TGTGCGCACGGGACAGGGGGAAGTGGCTACACCTTC. Translating gives CAHGTGGSGYTF.

The chain combines TRBV7-6 with TRBJ1-6; the D gene is possibly TRBD1 (5 bases). There are 17 residues in the CDR3. Trimming shortened V by 1 base and J by 0 bases, and 10 bases separated the two germline ends. Germline-derived CDR1 and CDR2 are SGHVS and FNYEAQ. CDR3 sequence: CASSLGRARSYNSPLHF. DNA for the CDR3: TGTGCCAGCAGCTTAGGCAGGGCTCGCTCCTATAATTCACCCCTCCACTTT.

This sequence joins TRBV6-6 and TRBJ2-1; no firm D call. V gave up 5 bases and J gave up 4 bases, with 9 bases separating them. The CDR3 covers 13 residues. CDR1 is MNHNY, CDR2 SVGAGI, per germline (reference sequence). CDR3 in amino acids: CASSNQKYNEQFF. CDR3 sequence (DNA): TGTGCCAGCAGTAACCAGAAATACAATGAGCAGTTCTTC.

This clone was seen a handful of times. V usage is TRBV4-1 and J usage is TRBJ1-1, with 7 bases identical to TRBD1. Germline values: CDR1 MGHRA, CDR2 YSYEKL. With V trimmed by 0 bases and J by 7 bases, 5 bases remained unmatched. The CDR3 consists of 14 residues. The chain's CDR3 is CASSQDWTGYEAFF. CDR3 in DNA: TGCGCCAGCAGCCAAGATTGGACAGGTTATGAAGCTTTCTTT.

V gene TRBV28 combines with J gene TRBJ1-4; D perhaps matches TRBD1 (6 bases). Trimming stripped 2 bases from V and 7 bases from J, with 14 bases between. CDR3 length: 15 residues. The germline CDR1 and CDR2 sequences are MDHEN and SYDVKM. CDR3 nucleotide sequence: TGTGCCAGCAGTTTACTAGGGTTCAGGGGTGAAAAACTGTTTTTT. It encodes CASSLLGFRGEKLFF. The full variable domain, in which reference TRBV28 and TRBJ1-4 provide the parts outside the CDR3, is DVKVTQSSRYLVKRTGEKVFLECVQDMDHENMFWYRQDPGLGLRLIYFSYDVKMKEKGDIPEGYSVSREKKERFSLILESASTNQTSMYLCASSLLGFRGEKLFFGSGTQLSVL.